This TCR beta chain was sequenced in a study of read filtering for tumor transcriptome and immune sequencing. This library used roughly 400 ng RNA and molecular barcoded adaptors spanning alpha/delta and beta/gamma chains. TCRdb fed the reads into MiXCR, producing one record per CDR3 protein. In the table there are some 50,000 distinct CDR3 sequences, approximately 19% of which are singletons. On this clonotype: One junction end does not reproduce the germline sequence, and a read error may be involved.

Sequencing was carried out using a population of CD138-negative cells sorted from bone marrow. The TCR originated in a donor over 35 with multiple myeloma.

The CDR3 here is CSARGPGQKDFF. The CDR3 nucleotides read TGCAGTGCTAGAGGCCCGGGACAGAAGGACTTTTTT. V gene TRBV20-1 combines with J gene TRBJ1-1, with 7 bases lining up with TRBD1. CDR1 DFQATT and CDR2 SNEGSKA come from the germline V gene (reference sequence). The CDR3 is 12 amino acids.